The rows below give T cell receptor beta chains drawn from one sample of a study of identical twins. TCRdb reanalysed the 5' RACE reads using MiXCR and keeps one entry per CDR3 protein. The sample shows around 680,000 distinct CDR3 sequences, over 8.5% of them seen only once. These same records also appear under a second study, on yellow fever vaccine responses in identical twins.

Source material: PBMCs. The origin of the receptors is a woman younger than 35 in good health. Each CDR3 is given with its conserved first and last residue. A D gene is named only where the DNA matches it firmly. A row's size may be missing; if present it is once, few, many or a size class.

clone_size: many; j_call: TRBJ1-5; v_call: TRBV12-3/TRBV12-4; d_call: TRBD1; cdr3_aa: CASSPGQVNQPQHF; cdr3_nt: TGTGCCAGCAGTCCCGGACAGGTCAATCAGCCCCAGCATTTT
clone_size: many; j_call: TRBJ2-7; v_call: TRBV7-2; d_call: -; cdr3_aa: CASSLAGTQYEQYF; cdr3_nt: TGTGCCAGCAGCTTGGCCGGGACTCAATACGAGCAGTACTTC
clone_size: many; j_call: TRBJ2-6; v_call: TRBV10-3; d_call: -; cdr3_aa: CAISESTGGNSGANVLTF; cdr3_nt: TGTGCCATCAGTGAGTCGACCGGAGGGAACTCTGGGGCCAACGTCCTGACTTTC
clone_size: few; j_call: TRBJ2-7; v_call: TRBV7-8; d_call: -; cdr3_aa: CASSLVGSTSYEQYF; cdr3_nt: TGTGCCAGCAGCTTAGTAGGTTCTACTAGTTACGAGCAGTACTTC
clone_size: few; j_call: TRBJ2-1; v_call: TRBV11-3; d_call: TRBD2; cdr3_aa: CASSPKGRLAGEEEQFF; cdr3_nt: TGTGCCAGCAGCCCGAAGGGGAGACTAGCGGGAGAAGAAGAGCAGTTCTTC
clone_size: -; j_call: TRBJ2-2; v_call: TRBV4-1; d_call: TRBD1; cdr3_aa: CASSPLGTDHTGELFF; cdr3_nt: TGCGCCAGCAGCCCTCTGGGGACAGACCACACCGGGGAGCTGTTTTTT
clone_size: few; j_call: TRBJ1-6; v_call: TRBV11-2; d_call: -; cdr3_aa: CASSFENSPLHF; cdr3_nt: TGTGCCAGCAGCTTTGAAAATTCACCCCTCCACTTT
clone_size: -; j_call: TRBJ1-2; v_call: TRBV11-1; d_call: -; cdr3_aa: CASSLVGWNFHDNYGYTF; cdr3_nt: TGTGCCAGCAGCTTAGTTGGCTGGAACTTCCACGATAACTATGGCTACACCTTC
clone_size: few; j_call: TRBJ1-2; v_call: TRBV3-1; d_call: -; cdr3_aa: CASSQEAGLGYTF; cdr3_nt: TGTGCCAGCAGCCAAGAGGCGGGCCTCGGCTACACCTTC
clone_size: few; j_call: TRBJ2-7; v_call: TRBV7-6; d_call: -; cdr3_aa: CASSLDAGETYEQYF; cdr3_nt: TGTGCCAGCAGCTTAGATGCAGGGGAAACCTACGAGCAGTACTTC
clone_size: few; j_call: TRBJ2-3; v_call: TRBV28; d_call: TRBD2; cdr3_aa: CASTPGGLEIRTQYF; cdr3_nt: TGTGCCAGCACCCCAGGAGGACTAGAAATCCGCACGCAGTATTTT
clone_size: few; j_call: TRBJ2-7; v_call: TRBV7-9; d_call: TRBD1; cdr3_aa: CASRPTGASYEQYF; cdr3_nt: TGTGCCAGCAGACCCACAGGGGCCTCCTACGAGCAGTACTTC
clone_size: -; j_call: TRBJ2-7; v_call: TRBV27; d_call: TRBD2; cdr3_aa: CASSSGLAKTYEQYF; cdr3_nt: TGTGCCAGCAGTTCGGGACTAGCGAAGACCTACGAGCAGTACTTC
clone_size: -; j_call: TRBJ2-4; v_call: TRBV6-2/TRBV6-3; d_call: TRBD2; cdr3_aa: CASSLAELAKNIQYF; cdr3_nt: TGTGCCAGCAGTCTAGCGGAACTAGCCAAAAACATTCAGTACTTC
clone_size: -; j_call: TRBJ2-3; v_call: TRBV5-1; d_call: -; cdr3_aa: CASSLEGVGGTDTQYF; cdr3_nt: TGCGCCAGCAGCTTGGAGGGGGTAGGGGGCACAGATACGCAGTATTTT